These T cell receptor beta chains were read from a single sample in a study of long-term antiretroviral therapy in people with HIV. Measured with immunoSEQ multiplex PCR; TCRdb has only the in-frame clones, and not every one. The sample includes tens of thousands of clones, more than 65% seen only once; the top ten take 9.5% to 12%. The specimen comprised unsorted PBMCs, sampled 2.4 years after starting antiretroviral therapy. Receptors were obtained from a middle-aged man with HIV. The CDR3 runs from the conserved cysteine through the conserved F or W.

J gene: TRBJ2-7; V gene: TRBV25-1; CDR3 protein: CASLRVDTYEQYF
J gene: TRBJ2-7; V gene: TRBV27; CDR3 protein: CASSPRGGYEQYF
J gene: TRBJ2-3; V gene: TRBV6-5; CDR3 protein: CASSNLLDTQYF
J gene: TRBJ2-2; V gene: TRBV5-1; CDR3 protein: CASGIPGLAGGPIGELFF
J gene: TRBJ2-7; V gene: TRBV6-6; CDR3 protein: CASSPPWRDGNEQYF
J gene: TRBJ1-2; V gene: TRBV9; CDR3 protein: CASSAPFDREGGYTF
J gene: TRBJ2-5; V gene: TRBV7-3; CDR3 protein: CASSLVGALGETQYF
J gene: TRBJ2-7; V gene: TRBV30; CDR3 protein: CAWKFGSQAEQYF
J gene: TRBJ2-1; V gene: TRBV27; CDR3 protein: CASWKERGYNEQFF
J gene: TRBJ2-1; V gene: TRBV7-9; CDR3 protein: CASSSADRVNNEQFF
J gene: TRBJ1-2; V gene: TRBV2; CDR3 protein: CASRGQASNYGYTF
J gene: TRBJ1-1; V gene: TRBV5-1; CDR3 protein: CASSLATWRAEAFF
J gene: TRBJ1-1; V gene: TRBV11-2; CDR3 protein: CASSLVAAGLRGTEAFF
J gene: TRBJ2-7; V gene: TRBV5-8; CDR3 protein: CASSLPGVAYEQYF
J gene: TRBJ1-5; V gene: TRBV11-2; CDR3 protein: CASKQGQGARQPQHF
J gene: TRBJ1-3; V gene: TRBV7-9; CDR3 protein: CASSILRGGSASGNTIYF
J gene: TRBJ2-7; V gene: TRBV7-9; CDR3 protein: CASSLSLTGGVFYEQYF
J gene: TRBJ1-2; V gene: TRBV28; CDR3 protein: CASTRTGTYYGYTF
J gene: TRBJ2-1; V gene: TRBV29-1; CDR3 protein: CSVGLGPPYNEQFF
J gene: TRBJ2-7; V gene: TRBV5-1; CDR3 protein: CASSLPPAGEQYF
J gene: TRBJ2-7; V gene: TRBV11-2; CDR3 protein: CASSPGASGYEQYF
J gene: TRBJ2-7; V gene: TRBV28; CDR3 protein: CASSFPSLTRETEEQYF
J gene: TRBJ2-2; V gene: TRBV18; CDR3 protein: CASTAGRDTGELFF
J gene: TRBJ1-2; V gene: TRBV7-8; CDR3 protein: CASSLGVRNGYTF
J gene: TRBJ1-2; V gene: TRBV4-1; CDR3 protein: CASSQDQVGVGYGYTF
J gene: TRBJ1-1; V gene: TRBV10-3; CDR3 protein: CAISDPGQVGGTEAFF
J gene: TRBJ2-7; V gene: TRBV10-3; CDR3 protein: CATVSGTEEQYF
J gene: TRBJ1-2; V gene: TRBV6-1; CDR3 protein: CASSERQTYGYTF
J gene: TRBJ1-5; V gene: TRBV9; CDR3 protein: CASSAGDREGQPQHF
J gene: TRBJ2-7; V gene: TRBV29-1; CDR3 protein: CSVMFRDREYF
J gene: TRBJ2-2; V gene: TRBV4-2; CDR3 protein: CASSQEVGPGGGELFF
J gene: TRBJ1-1; V gene: TRBV7-9; CDR3 protein: CASSKQGGVNTEAFF
J gene: TRBJ2-1; V gene: TRBV25-1; CDR3 protein: CASSEGGHEQFF
J gene: TRBJ2-2; V gene: TRBV28; CDR3 protein: CASSSSVAGELFF
J gene: TRBJ2-1; V gene: TRBV11-2; CDR3 protein: CASSFGTYNEQFF
J gene: TRBJ1-1; V gene: TRBV18; CDR3 protein: CASSLQEMRNTEAFF
J gene: TRBJ1-1; V gene: TRBV6-5; CDR3 protein: CASSYGGLGTEAFF
J gene: TRBJ2-7; V gene: TRBV2; CDR3 protein: CAWGTTSSYEQYF
J gene: TRBJ2-3; V gene: TRBV4-2; CDR3 protein: CASSQDGSAGARTDTQYF
J gene: TRBJ2-7; V gene: TRBV6-5; CDR3 protein: CASSPGQSSYEQYF
J gene: TRBJ2-7; V gene: TRBV7-9; CDR3 protein: CASSPRVGGNRFHEQYF
J gene: TRBJ1-5; V gene: TRBV19; CDR3 protein: CASRVTGNNQPQHF
J gene: TRBJ2-7; V gene: TRBV9; CDR3 protein: CASSATSGGSQYF
J gene: TRBJ2-7; V gene: TRBV18; CDR3 protein: CASSQGIETNEQYF
J gene: TRBJ2-2; V gene: TRBV27; CDR3 protein: CASSLGGSTPTGELFF
J gene: TRBJ1-5; V gene: TRBV2; CDR3 protein: CASRDENQPQHF
J gene: TRBJ2-2; V gene: TRBV4-1; CDR3 protein: CASSPGGANTGELFF
J gene: TRBJ1-2; V gene: TRBV28; CDR3 protein: CASSLFWGEGRGNYGYTF
J gene: TRBJ2-5; V gene: TRBV4-1; CDR3 protein: CASSQDRGQETQYF
J gene: TRBJ1-3; V gene: TRBV28; CDR3 protein: CASSLLQGNTIYF
J gene: TRBJ1-5; V gene: TRBV5-1; CDR3 protein: CASSSTGGSNQPQHF
J gene: TRBJ1-4; V gene: TRBV7-9; CDR3 protein: CASSLVYEKLFF
J gene: TRBJ2-2; V gene: TRBV5-4; CDR3 protein: CASSFFGGAGELFF